The entry below describes one T cell receptor (beta chain). Participants, about 18 to 90 years old, spanned fewer than 25 US areas. Researchers sorted participants into cohorts using their self-reported clinical history. The data derive from a study of blood T cell repertoires in COVID-19. Study at large: In each case, the material was cDNA or gDNA derived from T cells, B-cell-depleted T cells, or PBMCs.

V was shortened by 0 bases and J by 2 bases, with 11 bases between the two germline ends. This CDR3 has 15 amino acids. CDR1 and CDR2 (germline): LNHNV, YYDKDF (reference sequence). Per the authors' pipeline: Amplification with reference gene primers provided the estimates of nucleated cell counts. The repertoire was sequenced with immunoSEQ multiplex PCR; TCRdb's copy has only in-frame clones and lacks some. V and J calls plus clone size are reproduced from that table; the DNA served to infer D and trimming. The data show around 300,000 clones, around 90% seen once. Sequences were obtained from PBMCs or T cells enriched from blood (not recorded which). The origin of this receptor is a woman between 40 and 55 years old who had recovered from COVID-19. V gene TRBV15 combines with J gene TRBJ2-7; D gene unclear. The chain's CDR3 is CATSRDNSGTYEQYF. CDR3 sequence (DNA): TGTGCCACCAGCAGAGATAACTCAGGAACCTACGAGCAGTACTTC.